The rows below give T cell receptor beta chains drawn from one sample of a study of shared T cell receptors in the human thymus. Assay: immunoSEQ multiplex PCR; the TCRdb copy retains only in-frame clones and omits some. The sample consists of hundreds of thousands of clones, approximately 80% of them appearing once. The same specimen was also included in a second study, on human thymus T cells.

The sequenced sample was thymocytes. The receptors shown here come from a boy under two years old with a congenital heart defect. Each CDR3 is given without its conserved first and last residue.

TRBJ2-3 TRBV11-2 ASSSAGLTDTQY
TRBJ1-1 TRBV27 ASSHFRTAEAF
TRBJ2-7 TRBV4-1 ASSQPGLRGDEQY
TRBJ2-7 TRBV21-1 ASSKVGTSDSYEQY
TRBJ2-2 TRBV5-8 ASSLRPGQGNTGELF
TRBJ2-1 TRBV4-3 ASSQDRAREGPERSYEQF
TRBJ2-5 TRBV5-6 ASSSQGETQY
TRBJ2-1 TRBV6-5 ASSYTGPPGGEQF
TRBJ2-7 TRBV6-1 ASRRIEGGSYEQY
TRBJ2-1 TRBV27 ASSLGSGRGRAYNEQF
TRBJ2-1 TRBV6-1 ASTIDPARNEQF
TRBJ2-7 TRBV7-9 ASSPSEGRGPSYEQY
TRBJ2-1 TRBV5-6 ASYFFGTSNYNEQF
TRBJ1-4 TRBV4-1 ASSQGTGGINEKLF
TRBJ2-1 TRBV19 ASSTGLAGARGGWNEQF
TRBJ1-1 TRBV7-8 ASSQNLGQPRPEAF
TRBJ1-3 TRBV4-2 ASSQPDRGNTIY
TRBJ1-1 TRBV5-1 ASKDRGHTEAF
TRBJ1-2 TRBV28 ASRGDRTNYGYT
TRBJ1-2 TRBV4-1 ASSQGGTGGYGYT
TRBJ1-1 TRBV5-3 ARSLFNRNTEAF
TRBJ2-7 TRBV29-1 SVRGLAGGHEQY
TRBJ2-7 TRBV25-1 ASSERGDWTYEQY
TRBJ2-3 TRBV4-1 ASSQDPTGARTDTQY
TRBJ2-2 TRBV11-2 ASSEGLAGGNGNTGELF
TRBJ2-3 TRBV27 ASSLYEGFTDTQY
TRBJ1-4 TRBV15 ATSSERAGNEKLF
TRBJ2-7 TRBV15 ATSRKLAAGEQY
TRBJ2-1 TRBV7-8 ASSLDGGLAKDEQF
TRBJ2-1 TRBV7-2 ASSPGVAGGVGNEQF
TRBJ2-2 TRBV25-1 ASSDAGTGVGGELF
TRBJ1-2 TRBV28 ASSPGGDRDYLYFGYT
TRBJ2-7 TRBV6-5 ASIGGRQGPSEQY
TRBJ2-7 TRBV27 ASSPSPGQGVTYEQY
TRBJ2-3 TRBV6-1 ASSEANDGRGQDTQY
TRBJ2-1 TRBV18 ASSPQGAGLYNEQF
TRBJ1-2 TRBV28 ASSLARRTTNYGYT
TRBJ1-5 TRBV28 ASSRRRMGNQPQH
TRBJ2-1 TRBV29-1 SVEDLTVNEQF
TRBJ2-3 TRBV4-3 ASSQDGDRFSSTDTQY
TRBJ1-1 TRBV4-3 ASSQDNWDRADTEAF
TRBJ2-1 TRBV5-1 ASSPGLADSSYNEQF
TRBJ2-7 TRBV4-3 ASSQEPSLASRYEQY
TRBJ1-2 TRBV18 ASSRTGEHGYT
TRBJ2-5 TRBV4-3 ASSQVLASGRARETQY
TRBJ2-1 TRBV6-1 ASSESSGRARDEQF
TRBJ2-7 TRBV7-2 ASSGPGTSYGPYEQY
TRBJ2-3 TRBV9 ASSVPGTSEHTDTQY
TRBJ2-5 TRBV7-8 ASSSNRGREETQY
TRBJ2-1 TRBV29-1 SAPGLAGLSSYNEQF
TRBJ1-1 TRBV27 ASSDGTVDVMNTEAF
TRBJ1-2 TRBV30 AWKPQRQESYGYT
TRBJ2-7 TRBV4-3 ASSRALLAGPPYEQY
TRBJ2-7 TRBV19 ASSMRPQGGSYEQY
TRBJ2-7 TRBV7-2 ASSFTLGDYEQY
TRBJ2-7 TRBV29-1 SVGRQGNEQY
TRBJ1-5 TRBV11-2 ASSSGGGGRNQPQH